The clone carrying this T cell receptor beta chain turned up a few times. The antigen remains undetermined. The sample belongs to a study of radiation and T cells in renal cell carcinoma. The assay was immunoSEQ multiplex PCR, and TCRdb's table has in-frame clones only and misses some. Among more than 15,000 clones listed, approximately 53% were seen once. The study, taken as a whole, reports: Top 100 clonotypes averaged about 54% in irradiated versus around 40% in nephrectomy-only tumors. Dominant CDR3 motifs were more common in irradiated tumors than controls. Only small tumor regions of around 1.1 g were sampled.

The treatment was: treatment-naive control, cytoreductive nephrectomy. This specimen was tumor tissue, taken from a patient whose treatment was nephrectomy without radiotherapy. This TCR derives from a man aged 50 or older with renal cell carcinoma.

The CDR3 nucleotides are TGTGCCAGTAGGCAACAGGGTGAAAAACTGTTTTTT. Its translation is CASRQQGEKLFF. The chain uses TRBV19 and TRBJ1-4; perhaps TRBD1 as D (6 bases). There are 12 residues in the CDR3. Deletions cut 6 bases from V and 7 bases from J, with 9 bases between. Germline CDR1 and CDR2: LNHDA and SQIVND (reference sequence).